This TCR beta chain was obtained from a study of OX40 agonist ivuxolimab in advanced cancers. Sequencing used immunoSEQ multiplex PCR; TCRdb keeps in-frame clones, though not all of them. This table holds roughly 68,000 clones, roughly 88% found once. V was trimmed by 4 bases and J by 6 bases, leaving 15 bases between them. Germline V gene lookup returns CDR1 SGDLS and CDR2 YYNGEE. This CDR3 region has 14 residues. The chain recombines TRBV9 with TRBJ2-3; D gene ambiguous. The TCR comes from an adult with an advanced solid tumor such as melanoma, head and neck, liver or kidney cancer. The specimen comprised CD4+ or CD8+ T cells sorted from blood, sampled in a trial of the OX40 agonist ivuxolimab. CDR3 DNA sequence: TGTGCCAGCAGCCTCCTGGTGGGCCTGGATACGCAGTATTTT. The encoded protein is CASSLLVGLDTQYF. The full variable domain, its missing parts supplied by reference TRBV9 and TRBJ2-3, is DSGVTQTPKHLITATGQRVTLRCSPRSGDLSVYWYQQSLDQGLQFLIQYYNGEERAKGNILERFSAQQFPDLHSELNLSSLELGDSALYFCASSLLVGLDTQYFGPGTRLTVL.